This T cell receptor beta chain comes out of a study of cytomegalovirus exposure and HLA in healthy donors. Looking at the study overall: An early data release held about 85 million unique TCRs from HLA-typed donors. Study-wide findings and caveats: Prior analysis indicated that the majority of TCR beta V segments exhibited productivity approximately 87% or approximately 30% of the time.

The table lists this clone with a count of one. Its antigen remains unknown. Trimming took 4 bases from V and 0 from J; bases not matched to a gene: 3. The CDR3 has 16 amino acids. Germline lookup yields CDR1 ENHRY and CDR2 SYGVKD. The PCR employed 60 Vbeta primers together with 13 Jbeta primers. The repertoire was sequenced with immunoSEQ multiplex PCR; TCRdb's copy has only in-frame clones and lacks some. The table records around 130,000 clones, 70% to 85% of them present only once. Sequencing was performed on PBMCs. This clonotype originated in a woman aged 55-70 years in good health and CMV-seropositive. V and J are TRBV10-3 and TRBJ2-2; TRBD2 aligns across 9 bases. The CDR3 region is CAISVAGGPNTGELFF. The CDR3 coding sequence is TGTGCCATCAGTGTGGCGGGGGGGCCGAACACCGGGGAGCTGTTTTTT.